The 18 T cell receptor beta chains reported below all come from one sample, sequenced in a study of lymphopenia after photon versus proton radiotherapy. Sequencing was performed with immunoSEQ multiplex PCR; in TCRdb, only in-frame clones are kept and a portion is missing. Of fewer than 25,000 clones in the sample, more than 75% were seen once. The source was peripheral blood, collected from a patient treated with photon-based radiotherapy. These receptors were collected from a man aged 35 to 55 with gastric cancer.

The gene calls are TRBV27 and TRBJ2-7, with 7 nucleotides matching TRBD2. The CDR3 runs 15 residues. Germline V gene sequence: CDR1 MNHEY, CDR2 SMNVEV (reference sequence). The trim removed 5 bases at V and 3 bases at J, leaving 10 bases unmatched. CDR3 sequence: CASSKPGLTFYEQYF. The CDR3 DNA reads TGTGCCAGCAGTAAACCGGGACTAACCTTCTACGAGCAGTACTTC.

This chain uses TRBV7-2 with TRBJ2-3; 12 nucleotides align to TRBD2. This CDR3 has 17 amino acids. CDR1 is SGHTA and CDR2 is FQGNSA in the germline V gene. Trimming at V came to 2 bases and at J to 0 bases, leaving 3 bases not matched to a gene. CDR3 sequence reads: CASSLSLAGGSTDTQYF. Written as DNA, the CDR3 is TGTGCCAGCAGCTTATCACTAGCGGGGGGTAGCACAGATACGCAGTATTTT.

J is TRBJ2-7 and V is TRBV7-9; TRBD2 might be the D (5 bases). The CDR3 has 15 residues. Germline-derived CDR1 and CDR2 are SEHNR and FQNEAQ (reference sequence). DNA for the CDR3: TGTGCTTCGGAAGGAGGTAGTCGGAGCTCCTACGAGCAGTACTTC. It encodes CASEGGSRSSYEQYF. The full variable domain, its missing parts supplied by reference TRBV7-9 and TRBJ2-7, is DTGVSQNPRHKITKRGQNVTFRCDPISEHNRLYWYRQTLGQGPEFLTYFQNEAQLEKSRLLSDRFSAERPKGSFSTLEIQRTEQGDSAMYLCASEGGSRSSYEQYFGPGTRLTVT.

This rearrangement joins TRBV5-6 to TRBJ2-7, with D perhaps TRBD1 or TRBD2 (5 bases each). The CDR3 loop spans 15 amino acids. Germline CDR1 reads SGHDT; CDR2 reads YYEEEE. V lost 3 bases, J lost 4 bases, and 17 bases lay in between. This CDR3 is CASSWGPRAGYEQYF. The CDR3 DNA is TGTGCCAGCAGCTGGGGTCCGAGGGCAGGGTACGAGCAGTACTTC.

The chain couples TRBV7-2 to TRBJ1-2; possible D gene TRBD1, 5 bases. V was trimmed by 0 bases and J by 8 bases, leaving 10 bases between them. Germline lookup yields CDR1 SGHTA and CDR2 FQGNSA. The CDR3 sequence is 13 residues long. CDR3 bases: TGTGCCAGCAGCTTAGCCGGGACGGAGGGCTACACCTTC. Translation gives CASSLAGTEGYTF.

CDR3: CASSPRTVSYEQYF. The CDR3 DNA sequence: TGTGCCAGCAGCCCCCGGACAGTCTCCTACGAGCAGTACTTC. The genes are TRBV13 and TRBJ2-7; D is possibly TRBD1 (6 bases). Trimming took off 5 bases at V and 0 bases at J, with 11 bases between the two ends. The CDR3 totals 14 residues. CDR1 PRHDT and CDR2 FYEKMQ come from the germline V gene (reference sequence).

CDR3 amino acids: CATSTRDRESLQPQHF. The CDR3 nucleotides read TGTGCCACCAGCACGAGGGACAGGGAATCGTTGCAGCCCCAGCATTTT. The chain is built from TRBV15 and TRBJ1-5; 9 bases are a match to TRBD1. Germline V gene lookup returns CDR1 LNHNV and CDR2 YYDKDF (reference sequence). The J segment lost 7 bases and the V segment lost 4 bases, leaving 11 bases of the junction unmatched. This CDR3 contains 16 residues.

The chain recombines TRBV5-4 with TRBJ2-5, with D perhaps TRBD2 (6 bases). The CDR3 sequence is 14 residues long. Germline CDR1 and CDR2: SGHNT and YYREEE (reference sequence). Deletions cut 0 bases from V and 3 bases from J, with 9 bases between. The CDR3 is CASSLGGGEETQYF. In nucleotides, the CDR3 is TGTGCCAGCAGCTTGGGAGGCGGGGAAGAGACCCAGTACTTC. Combining the CDR3 with reference TRBV5-4 and TRBJ2-5 gives the whole variable domain ETGVTQSPTHLIKTRGQQVTLRCSSQSGHNTVSWYQQALGQGPQFIFQYYREEENGRGNFPPRFSGLQFPNYSSELNVNALELDDSALYLCASSLGGGEETQYFGPGTRLLVL.

The rearrangement uses TRBV7-2 and TRBJ1-1, with no clear D. CDR1 SGHTA and CDR2 FQGNSA come from the germline V gene. V lost 3 bases and J 3 bases, leaving 8 bases between the germline ends. The length of the CDR3 is 13 residues. Written as DNA, the CDR3 is TGTGCCAGCAGCTTCAGCAGAGACACTGAAGCTTTCTTT. Translation gives CASSFSRDTEAFF. Variable domain in full (rest from reference TRBV7-2 and TRBJ1-1): GAGVSQSPSNKVTEKGKDVELRCDPISGHTALYWYRQSLGQGLEFLIYFQGNSAPDKSGLPSDRFSAERTGGSVSTLTIQRTQQEDSAVYLCASSFSRDTEAFFGQGTRLTVV.

The J gene is TRBJ1-2, the V gene TRBV29-1; TRBD1 is a possible D gene (5 bases). The CDR3 has 12 amino acids. The germline V and J ends were trimmed by 5 bases and 3 bases, with 10 bases remaining between them. Germline assignment: CDR1 SQVTM and CDR2 ANQGSEA. CDR3 DNA sequence: TGCAGCGTTTATTGGGGGGACTATGGCTACACCTTC. It translates to CSVYWGDYGYTF.

To note about this clone: The sample carries other DNA sequences with the same CDR3. J is TRBJ2-7 and V is TRBV11-2; the D call may be TRBD1 or TRBD2 (6 bases each). CDR1 SGHAT and CDR2 FQNNGV come from the germline V gene. Trimming cost V 5 bases and J 2 bases, with 25 bases left between them. CDR3 length: 18 residues. The CDR3 coding sequence is TGTGCCAGCAGCAATCCTTGGGGGGCCGGGCGGGTACCCTACGAGCAGTACTTC. Encoded protein: CASSNPWGAGRVPYEQYF. The full variable domain, rest sourced from reference TRBV11-2 and TRBJ2-7, is EAGVAQSPRYKIIEKRQSVAFWCNPISGHATLYWYQQILGQGPKLLIQFQNNGVVDDSQLPKDRFSAERLKGVDSTLKIQPAKLEDSAVYLCASSNPWGAGRVPYEQYFGPGTRLTVT.

The rearrangement links TRBV5-1 to TRBJ2-5, with TRBD1 identical over 8 bases. The CDR3 is made up of 13 amino acids. Trimming cost V 0 bases and J 5 bases; bases outside gene matches: 0. CDR1 SGHRS and CDR2 YFSETQ come from the germline V gene. CDR3 in amino acids: CASSLGTGETQYF. Written as DNA, the CDR3 is TGCGCCAGCAGCTTGGGGACAGGGGAGACCCAGTACTTC.

The chain combines TRBV7-2 with TRBJ1-5, with D hard to call. Germline lookup yields CDR1 SGHTA and CDR2 FQGNSA. V lost 5 bases and J lost 2, with 7 bases in between. This CDR3 has 13 residues. The CDR3 region has the DNA TGTGCCAGCAGCCCAATGGGCAATCAGCCCCAGCATTTT. Translating it yields CASSPMGNQPQHF.

This chain uses TRBV4-3 with TRBJ2-3; 7 bases fit TRBD1. With 0 bases clipped from V and 1 base from J, the junction kept 4 bases outside the gene matches. The CDR3 has 16 residues. Germline-derived CDR1 and CDR2 are LGHNA and YSLEER. In DNA form, the CDR3 reads TGCGCCAGCAGCCAAGATACAGGGGCAGGCACAGATACGCAGTATTTT. Protein sequence: CASSQDTGAGTDTQYF.

J is TRBJ1-1 and V is TRBV7-9; D gene uncertain. The germline V gene has CDR1 SEHNR and CDR2 FQNEAQ (reference sequence). Trimming cost V 6 bases and J 1 base, with 6 bases left between them. The CDR3 totals 12 residues. The CDR3 coding sequence is TGTGCCAGCAGTGGCAAGAACACTGAAGCTTTCTTT. Translated, it gives CASSGKNTEAFF.

The rearrangement joins TRBV6-5 to TRBJ1-1, with no clear D. The CDR3 is made up of 15 amino acids. The V end lost 7 bases, the J end lost 0 bases, and 15 bases lay between the germline ends. CDR1 and CDR2 (germline): MNHEY, SVGAGI. The CDR3 sequence: CASNPGQALNTEAFF. The CDR3 region has the DNA TGTGCCAGCAACCCAGGTCAAGCCTTGAACACTGAAGCTTTCTTT.

This chain links TRBV27 with TRBJ1-3, with no clear D. V was shortened by 5 bases and J by 0 bases, with 20 bases between the two germline ends. The CDR3 runs to 18 residues. Germline V lookup: CDR1 MNHEY, CDR2 SMNVEV (reference sequence). CDR3: CASSPSPGDQYSGNTIYF. Written as DNA, the CDR3 is TGTGCCAGCAGTCCCTCCCCGGGAGACCAGTACTCTGGAAACACCATATATTTT.

The CDR3 sequence: CAWRDSFSTDTQYF. For the CDR3, the DNA is TGTGCCTGGAGGGACTCGTTTAGCACAGATACGCAGTATTTT. The J gene is TRBJ2-3, the V gene TRBV30; D is perhaps TRBD2 (5 bases). Germline V gene lookup returns CDR1 GTSNPN and CDR2 SVGIG (reference sequence). This CDR3 contains 14 residues. V was trimmed by 3 bases and J by 0 bases, leaving 10 bases between them. Looking up the rest from reference TRBV30 and TRBJ2-3 gives the full variable domain: SQTIHQWPATLVQPVGSPLSLECTVEGTSNPNLYWYRQAAGRGLQLLFYSVGIGQISSEVPQNLSASRPQDRQFILSSKKLLLSDSGFYLCAWRDSFSTDTQYFGPGTRLTVL.